This T cell receptor (beta chain) was recorded in a study of T cells in localized non-small cell lung cancer. CDR1 is MNHNY, CDR2 SVGAGI, per germline (reference sequence). The CDR3 has 15 amino acids. V dropped 2 bases and J dropped 6 bases, with 13 bases sitting between them. Assay: immunoSEQ multiplex PCR; the TCRdb copy retains only in-frame clones and omits some. This table has tens of thousands of clones, 80% to 90% appearing once. The chain recombines TRBV6-6 with TRBJ2-2, with D unclear. This material consisted of peripheral blood, taken before any cancer treatment. This TCR came from a woman aged 40-75 years with stage I lung adenocarcinoma. The CDR3 region is CASSYGVGMPGELFF. The CDR3, as DNA: TGTGCCAGCAGTTACGGCGTCGGAATGCCCGGGGAGCTGTTTTTT.